This TCR beta chain was retrieved from a study of shared clonotypes between healthy human individuals (dated by TCRdb to 2020 to 2022). Context from the whole study: The cohort comprised two women and a few men aged 18 to 49 years. For each donor, CD4 naive and CD4 memory were each given three plates, CD8 naive was given two plates, and CD8 memory was given one plate. Blood TCR repertoires of a handful of healthy adults were deeply sequenced to estimate repertoire size and the extent of clonotype sharing between individuals. To increase sequencing depth and limit assay-specific biases, TCR repertoire library preparation and sequencing were carried out by different laboratories using diverse techniques. Each donor's leukapheresis produced roughly between about 0.9 and 9.5 billion PBMCs. Overall study outcomes, separate from this receptor: Pairwise subsampling indicated that sequencing depth was expected to affect the degree of clonotype sharing among donors. Only blood was sampled, and tissue TCR repertoires likely differ from those in blood. Compared with non-shared clonotypes, clonotypes shared by all four sorted-subset donors had higher generation probabilities. Naive subsets generally had larger estimated clonotype richness than memory subsets. Approximately 5% of naive CD4, around 3.5% of naive CD8, approximately 2.2% of memory CD4, and 0.4% of memory CD8 clonotypes were shared across four donors. Because the study included only a small number of donors, the genetic and exposure-history diversity represented was limited. Incomplete sequencing was indicated by rarefaction of sorted-subset datasets, despite the large sequencing depth.

The donors were healthy, HIV-negative adults who had no recently reported acute infections or vaccinations. Every donor was a Caucasian adult residing in Nashville, Tennessee, USA. CD4+ T cells were enriched by magnetic negative selection; naive cells were then positively selected on CD45RA, and the negative fraction formed the memory subset. After blood collection by leukapheresis, PBMCs were isolated using Ficoll-Histopaque density gradient centrifugation and then cryopreserved in the vapor phase of liquid nitrogen. Analytical flow cytometry was used to check the purity and quantity of every magnetically sorted T cell population. Genomic DNA was isolated from every sorted fraction and measured by UV absorbance on a Nanodrop 2000c. V is cut by 4 bases and J by 5 bases, and the space between the germline ends is 14 bases. The germline V gene sets CDR1 to SGHRS and CDR2 to YFSETQ. From the cysteine through the phenylalanine, the CDR3 covers 14 amino acids. CDR3 DNA is the only sequence kept; it has 42 bases, read in frame from the first base.

TCR CDR3 regions were amplified from genomic DNA by multiplex PCR using the deep immunoSEQ assay. Extracted genomic DNA from each cell subset was distributed evenly across all wells of several immunoSEQ 96-well plates, and each plate was treated as a replicate. For sorted subsets, around 200 ng genomic DNA, equal to some 28,000 T cell genomes, was loaded into each replicate PCR. Purified libraries were quantified with a Qubit 3.0 fluorometer, sized on a Bioanalyzer 2100, and re-quantified with the KAPA Library Quantification kit. Each immunoSEQ 96-well plate was sequenced on its own single-read 150-cycle Illumina NextSeq 550 flow cell. The paper's data handling went like this. Because only junctional sequences without quality scores were contained in the immunoSEQ output, filtering matching that applied to full-length reads could not be performed. Sequences were annotated with PyIR, a Python wrapper for IgBLAST v1.9, and V/J genes and CDR3 were assigned using IMGT germline references. Reads with weak V/J assignments (E-value above 1e-6), missing CDR3, stop codons, out-of-frame junctions, or ambiguous translated residues were removed. V3J clonotypes were defined as sequences sharing the same inferred V gene, J gene, and CDR3 amino acid sequence. To compute the percentage overlap between repertoires, the number of shared unique clonotypes was divided by the size of the smaller repertoire. Three approaches were used to assess repertoire richness: RTK rarefaction, the Chao1 estimator, and Recon v2.1 estimates of unobserved clonotypes. OLGA was used to compute generation probabilities for all TCRbeta clonotypes that the gDNA method yielded from four donors. The clones in this table, taken by TCRdb from immuneACCESS, are in-frame only. Not every clone is retained; where verified, under half of the shortfall comes from an unresolved V gene, and the cause of the rest is unknown. The D gene and trimming were derived from the DNA, and the V and J assignments and clone size from that table. The sample has 2 million to 2.5 million clones on record, 80% to 95% of them singletons. The ten largest account for approximately 0.4% of the sample.

With regard to this clone: Its antigen is still unknown. No base qualities exist here, and no much larger clone lies one base off it.

The sequenced sample was naive CD4+ T cells from PBMCs. Reading the label with the study, this specimen's cell subset or site is: CD45RA+ positively selected. The receptor was isolated from a young man in good health. Some clones in this sample may be carry-over from other donors' samples. Rearrangement joined TRBV5-1 to TRBJ2-3; the D gene is perhaps TRBD2, from 6 matching bases. The DNA reads TGCGCCAGCAGCCCCGCGGGGCCCAAAGATACGCAGTATTTT. This translates into CASSPAGPKDTQYF.